This TCR beta chain was identified during a study of blood T cell repertoires in COVID-19. Study as a whole: Samples of COVID-19 (acute and convalescent) were obtained from the United States, Italy and Spain. The cDNA or gDNA used as material had been derived from T cells, B-cell-depleted T cells, or PBMCs.

With V trimmed by 5 bases and J by 2 bases, 10 bases remained unmatched. CDR3 length equals 18 residues. Germline lookup yields CDR1 SSHAT and CDR2 FNYEAQ (reference sequence). This clone came up once. Ages ranged from about 18 to 89 years, with residence in 24 US areas. Membership in each cohort depended on participant-reported clinical history. Using immunoSEQ multiplex PCR, the repertoire was profiled, and TCRdb retains in-frame clones only, with some absent. The data hold under 250,000 clones, with about four fifths observed a single time. This chain uses TRBV7-7 with TRBJ2-6, with TRBD1 matching 9 bases. The sequence came from a woman aged 45-59 years with acute COVID-19. Sequenced input: PBMCs or T cells enriched from blood (not recorded which). CDR3 loop: CASSPLQGAGTGANVLTF. The CDR3, as DNA: TGTGCCAGCAGCCCCCTACAGGGGGCAGGAACTGGGGCCAACGTCCTGACTTTC.